The rows below give T cell receptor beta chains drawn from one sample of a study of beta chain features in type 1 diabetes. Assay: immunoSEQ multiplex PCR; the TCRdb copy retains only in-frame clones and omits some. Of roughly 500,000 clones listed, 25% to 35% are singletons. The material sequenced was naive CD4+ T cells from blood. All receptors derive from a man between 18 and 35 years old in good health. CDR3s include the opening cysteine and the closing phenylalanine or tryptophan. D genes are given only for firm matches. A clone size is listed for some rows: how often the clone was seen (once, few, many), or a class if it is expanded.

D	size	J	length	V	DNA	CDR3
.	once	TRBJ1-5	13	TRBV6-5	TGTGCCAGCAGTAAGGGGGGAAATCAGCCCCAGCATTTT	CASSKGGNQPQHF
TRBD2	.	TRBJ2-1	15	TRBV5-1	TGCGCCAGCAGCTTGTTTAGCGGGGGACACAATGAGCAGTTCTTC	CASSLFSGGHNEQFF
.	.	TRBJ2-5	11	TRBV2	TGTGCCAGTGACAGGGAGGGGACCCAGTACTTC	CASDREGTQYF
.	.	TRBJ2-7	11	TRBV4-2	TGTGCCAGCAGCCTAAATTACGAGCAGTACTTC	CASSLNYEQYF
.	.	TRBJ2-1	15	TRBV5-1	TGCGCCAGCAGCTTGGGCCCTACTTCGTACAATGAGCAGTTCTTC	CASSLGPTSYNEQFF
.	once	TRBJ1-1	13	TRBV7-3	TGTGCCAGCAGCGTTCAACGGGAGTATGAAGCTTTCTTT	CASSVQREYEAFF
.	few	TRBJ1-4	14	TRBV7-9	TGTGCCAGCAGCCTCCGGACAGAATGGGAAAAACTGTTTTTT	CASSLRTEWEKLFF
.	.	TRBJ2-7	13	TRBV5-1	TGCGCCAGCAGCGAGGGCAGCTCCTACGAGCAGTACTTC	CASSEGSSYEQYF
TRBD1	few	TRBJ2-5	12	TRBV29-1	TGCAGCGTTGGACAGGGTCAAGAGACCCAGTACTTC	CSVGQGQETQYF
TRBD1	few	TRBJ2-7	12	TRBV23-1	TGCGCGGAGGGACAGGGGAACGACGAGCAGTACTTC	CAEGQGNDEQYF
.	few	TRBJ2-3	14	TRBV5-4	TGTGCCAGCAGCTCAGTTTTCACCACAGATACGCAGTATTTT	CASSSVFTTDTQYF
.	few	TRBJ2-1	15	TRBV4-1	TGCGCCAGCAGCCAGGGCGGGACCTCCTACAATGAGCAGTTCTTC	CASSQGGTSYNEQFF
TRBD2	few	TRBJ2-7	14	TRBV14	TGTGCCAGCAGCCCAACTAGCGGCTCCTACGAGCAGTACTTC	CASSPTSGSYEQYF
.	.	TRBJ2-3	13	TRBV9	TGTGCCAGCAGCGTAGGGACAACAGATACGCAGTATTTT	CASSVGTTDTQYF
TRBD2	few	TRBJ2-5	14	TRBV7-7	TGTGCCAGCAGCCCCAGAGCGGGGAGAGAGACCCAGTACTTC	CASSPRAGRETQYF
TRBD2	few	TRBJ2-7	21	TRBV7-2	TGTGCCAGCAGCTTAGCGAAAATAACTAGCGGGAGGGCCCGTCCTATTGGCGAGCAGTACTTC	CASSLAKITSGRARPIGEQYF
TRBD1	few	TRBJ1-5	15	TRBV7-2	TGTGCCAGCAGCTTAAGGACAGGCGCTAATCAGCCCCAGCATTTT	CASSLRTGANQPQHF
.	few	TRBJ2-6	18	TRBV4-2	TGTGCCAGCAGCCAAGTATCGGGCAGGGGAGCTGGGGCCAACGTCCTGACTTTC	CASSQVSGRGAGANVLTF
TRBD2	few	TRBJ2-4	16	TRBV13	TGTGCCAGCAGCGCGGGACTAGCGGGAGAGCGGAACATTCAGTACTTC	CASSAGLAGERNIQYF
.	few	TRBJ2-2	15	TRBV9	TGTGCCAGCAGCGTACTCCCGGGGTCTGACGGGGAGCTGTTTTTT	CASSVLPGSDGELFF
.	.	TRBJ2-1	16	TRBV7-9	TGTGCCAGCAGCTTAGGCCAGGGCCTCCTCAACAATGAGCAGTTCTTC	CASSLGQGLLNNEQFF
TRBD1	few	TRBJ1-1	12	TRBV30	TGTGCCTGGGGACAGGGAAGGGTTGAAGCTTTCTTT	CAWGQGRVEAFF
.	.	TRBJ2-2	17	TRBV4-2	TGTGCCAGCAGCCCCGGGACAATCCACGCGAACACCGGGGAGCTGTTTTTT	CASSPGTIHANTGELFF
TRBD1	.	TRBJ2-5	17	TRBV28	TGTGCCAGCAGTTCTCGGGGCTTCAGGGGGCTACAAGAGACCCAGTACTTC	CASSSRGFRGLQETQYF
TRBD2	.	TRBJ2-1	15	TRBV11-3	TGTGCCAGCAGCTTCACTAGCGGACCCTACAATGAGCAGTTCTTC	CASSFTSGPYNEQFF
.	.	TRBJ1-2	13	TRBV10-3	TGTGCCATCACGGCTACAGCGGACTATGGCTACACCTTC	CAITATADYGYTF
TRBD1	.	TRBJ2-6	13	TRBV29-1	TGCAGCGTTAAGGGGGCGGGGGCCAACGTCCTGACTTTC	CSVKGAGANVLTF
.	.	TRBJ2-5	13	TRBV7-3	TGTGCCAGCAGCCCAAGTCCCCAAGAGACCCAGTACTTC	CASSPSPQETQYF
.	.	TRBJ2-7	13	TRBV9	TGTGCCAGCAGCGTAGTGCAGGGTGGGGAGCAGTACTTC	CASSVVQGGEQYF
.	.	TRBJ2-1	12	TRBV5-1	TGCGCCAGCAGCTTCCCAGGCAATGAGCAGTTCTTC	CASSFPGNEQFF
.	.	TRBJ2-7	14	TRBV5-1	TGCGCCAGCAGCGAGACACCCGACTCCTACGAGCAGTACTTC	CASSETPDSYEQYF
TRBD1	.	TRBJ1-3	14	TRBV29-1	TGCAGCGGTCGGACAGGGAGCTCTGGAAACACCATATATTTT	CSGRTGSSGNTIYF
.	few	TRBJ2-1	14	TRBV5-1	TGCGCCAGCAGCCCCCAGGCGGAGTACAATGAGCAGTTCTTC	CASSPQAEYNEQFF
.	.	TRBJ2-7	14	TRBV4-3	TGCGCCAGCAGCCTGGGACGAGCATACTACGAGCAGTACTTC	CASSLGRAYYEQYF
.	.	TRBJ2-7	13	TRBV18	TGTGCCAGTCTTGACGGGAGCTCCTACGAGCAGTACTTC	CASLDGSSYEQYF
.	few	TRBJ2-3	14	TRBV29-1	TGCAGCGTTGCGGGGCTAACTAGCACAGATACGCAGTATTTT	CSVAGLTSTDTQYF
.	.	TRBJ2-1	15	TRBV25-1	TGTGCCAGCAGTGAAATTGGGGCGGGGTACAATGAGCAGTTCTTC	CASSEIGAGYNEQFF
TRBD2	once	TRBJ2-7	16	TRBV7-9	TGTGCCAGCAGCATATGGACTAGCGGGAGCTCCTACGAGCAGTACTTC	CASSIWTSGSSYEQYF
TRBD2	.	TRBJ2-7	13	TRBV13	TGTGCCAGCAGCCCTCGTGGGAGGGGAGAGCAGTACTTC	CASSPRGRGEQYF
.	few	TRBJ1-4	12	TRBV7-2	TGTGCCAGCAGCCTTTCGGTCGAAAAACTGTTTTTT	CASSLSVEKLFF
.	few	TRBJ2-5	16	TRBV27	TGTGCCAGCAGTTCGACCGGACTGGGAAGAGAAGAGACCCAGTACTTC	CASSSTGLGREETQYF
TRBD2	.	TRBJ2-7	14	TRBV9	TGTGCCAGCAGCGCCGGGACTAGCGGATACGAGCAGTACTTC	CASSAGTSGYEQYF
TRBD2	once	TRBJ2-1	17	TRBV9	TGTGCCAGCAGCGATCGACGGTGGACTAGCGGGGCCCATGAGCAGTTCTTC	CASSDRRWTSGAHEQFF
.	.	TRBJ2-7	17	TRBV4-2	TGTGCCAGCAGCCAAGAATACGGGGGGCGCGTTTCATACGAGCAGTACTTC	CASSQEYGGRVSYEQYF
TRBD2	.	TRBJ2-1	15	TRBV28	TGTGCCAGCAGTTTCCCAGCGGGAGGCGGAAATGAGCAGTTCTTC	CASSFPAGGGNEQFF
.	.	TRBJ1-1	13	TRBV6-4	TGTGCCAGCAGCGTACAAGCGAACACTGAAGCTTTCTTT	CASSVQANTEAFF
.	few	TRBJ1-1	14	TRBV30	TGTGCCTGGATCAGGGTTGGGTTGAACACTGAAGCTTTCTTT	CAWIRVGLNTEAFF
TRBD2	few	TRBJ2-7	16	TRBV28	TGTGCCAGCAGTTCCGAAGCGGGAGTGTATAATCAGGCACAGTACTTC	CASSSEAGVYNQAQYF
.	.	TRBJ2-5	13	TRBV29-1	TGCAGCGTTGGCGGTCGGGCTTGGGAGACCCAGTACTTC	CSVGGRAWETQYF
.	few	TRBJ2-1	13	TRBV7-8	TGTGCCAGCAGCTTAGTTAGGGGGTATGAGCAGTTCTTC	CASSLVRGYEQFF
.	few	TRBJ1-1	13	TRBV27	TGTGCCAGCAGTTTACTTGGGGCCCCTGAAGCTTTCTTT	CASSLLGAPEAFF
.	.	TRBJ1-1	13	TRBV19	TGTGCCAGTAGTGTCAACCTGAACACTGAAGCTTTCTTT	CASSVNLNTEAFF
.	few	TRBJ2-7	11	TRBV6-6	TGTGCCACCTACGGGTCCTACGAGCAGTACTTC	CATYGSYEQYF
TRBD2	.	TRBJ2-1	15	TRBV5-1	TGCGCCAGCAGCTCAACTAGCGGGAGGTACAATGAGCAGTTCTTC	CASSSTSGRYNEQFF
.	few	TRBJ1-1	11	TRBV20-1	TGCAGTGCCGGGGCATTGACTGAAGCTTTCTTT	CSAGALTEAFF
.	.	TRBJ2-5	14	TRBV7-7	TGTGCCAGCAGCGTCCAGCTCTTCCAAGAGACCCAGTACTTC	CASSVQLFQETQYF
.	few	TRBJ2-1	13	TRBV11-2	TGTGCCAGCAGCTTAGCCGGGACACATGAGCAGTTCTTC	CASSLAGTHEQFF